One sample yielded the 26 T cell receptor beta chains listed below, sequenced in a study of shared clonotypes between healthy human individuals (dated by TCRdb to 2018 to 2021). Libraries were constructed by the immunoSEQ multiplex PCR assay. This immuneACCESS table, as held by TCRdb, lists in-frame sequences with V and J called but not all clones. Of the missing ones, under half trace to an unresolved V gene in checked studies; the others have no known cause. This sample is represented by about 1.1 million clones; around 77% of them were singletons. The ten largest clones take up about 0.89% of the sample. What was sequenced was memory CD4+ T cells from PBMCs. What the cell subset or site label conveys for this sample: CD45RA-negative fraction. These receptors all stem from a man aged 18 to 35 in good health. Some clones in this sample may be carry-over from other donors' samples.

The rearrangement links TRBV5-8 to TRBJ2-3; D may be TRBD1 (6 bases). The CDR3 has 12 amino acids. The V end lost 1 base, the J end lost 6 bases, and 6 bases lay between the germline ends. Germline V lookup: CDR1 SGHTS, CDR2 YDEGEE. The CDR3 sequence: CASSLRGDTQYF. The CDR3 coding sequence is TGTGCCAGCAGCTTGAGGGGGGATACGCAGTATTTT.

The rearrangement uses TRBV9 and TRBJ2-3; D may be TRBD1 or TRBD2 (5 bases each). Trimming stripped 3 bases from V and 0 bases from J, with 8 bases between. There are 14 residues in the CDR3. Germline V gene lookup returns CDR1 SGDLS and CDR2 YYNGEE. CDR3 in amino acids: CASSAGRSTDTQYF. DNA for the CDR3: TGTGCCAGCAGCGCGGGACGTAGCACAGATACGCAGTATTTT.

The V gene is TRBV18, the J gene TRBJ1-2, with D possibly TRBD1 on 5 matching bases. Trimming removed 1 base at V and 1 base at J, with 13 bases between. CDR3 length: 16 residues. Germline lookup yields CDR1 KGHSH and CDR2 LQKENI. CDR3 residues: CASSPLPGGVNYGYTF. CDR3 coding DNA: TGTGCCAGCTCACCACTTCCCGGAGGGGTTAACTATGGCTACACCTTC.

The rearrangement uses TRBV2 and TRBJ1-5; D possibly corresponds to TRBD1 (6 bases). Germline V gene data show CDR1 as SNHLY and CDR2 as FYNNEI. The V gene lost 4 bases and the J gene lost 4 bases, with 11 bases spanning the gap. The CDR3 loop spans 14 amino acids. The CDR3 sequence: CASSGGQSNQPQHF. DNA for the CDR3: TGTGCCAGCAGTGGAGGACAGAGTAATCAGCCCCAGCATTTT.

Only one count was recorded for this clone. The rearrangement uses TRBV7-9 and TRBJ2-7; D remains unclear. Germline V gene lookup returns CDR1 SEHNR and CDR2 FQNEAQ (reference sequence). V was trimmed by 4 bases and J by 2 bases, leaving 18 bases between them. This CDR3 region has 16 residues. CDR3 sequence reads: CASSSGYFSPTYEQYF. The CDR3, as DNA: TGTGCCAGCAGCTCCGGGTATTTTAGTCCGACCTACGAGCAGTACTTC.

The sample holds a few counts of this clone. The CDR3 bases are TGTGCCAGCTCACCAGATACGATCGGGACTAGCGGGATTACCTACGAGCAGTACTTC. Its protein is CASSPDTIGTSGITYEQYF. V usage is TRBV18 and J usage is TRBJ2-7, with 13 bases that match TRBD2. The germline gives CDR1 KGHSH, CDR2 LQKENI. The CDR3 is 19 amino acids. J gave up 2 bases and V 2 bases, and 12 bases lay outside the gene matches.

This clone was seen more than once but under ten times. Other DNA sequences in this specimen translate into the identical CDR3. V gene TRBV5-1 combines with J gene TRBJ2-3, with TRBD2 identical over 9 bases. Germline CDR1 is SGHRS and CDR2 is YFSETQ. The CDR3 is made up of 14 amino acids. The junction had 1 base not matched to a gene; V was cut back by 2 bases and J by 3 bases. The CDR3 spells CASSLAGGTDTQYF. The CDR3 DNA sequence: TGCGCCAGCAGCTTAGCGGGAGGTACAGATACGCAGTATTTT.

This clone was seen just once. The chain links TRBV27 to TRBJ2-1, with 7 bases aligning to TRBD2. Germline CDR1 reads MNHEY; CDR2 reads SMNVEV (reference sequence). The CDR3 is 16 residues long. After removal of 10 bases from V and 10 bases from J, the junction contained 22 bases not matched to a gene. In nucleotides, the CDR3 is TGTGCCACCACCCCCCCTAGGTGGGGGGAGGGCCCAGAGCAGTTCTTC. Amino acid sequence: CATTPPRWGEGPEQFF.

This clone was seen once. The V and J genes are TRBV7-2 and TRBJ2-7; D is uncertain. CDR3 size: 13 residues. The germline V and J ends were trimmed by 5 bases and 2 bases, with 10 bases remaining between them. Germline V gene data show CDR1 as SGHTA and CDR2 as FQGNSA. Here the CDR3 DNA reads TGTGCCAGCAGCCTACGAAGCACCTACGAGCAGTACTTC. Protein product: CASSLRSTYEQYF.

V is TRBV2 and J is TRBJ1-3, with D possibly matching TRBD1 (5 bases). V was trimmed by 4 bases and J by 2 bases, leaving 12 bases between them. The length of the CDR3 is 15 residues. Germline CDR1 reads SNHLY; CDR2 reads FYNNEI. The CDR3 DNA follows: TGTGCCAGCAGTGTCGAGTCGGGGCCTGGAAACACCATATATTTT. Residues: CASSVESGPGNTIYF.

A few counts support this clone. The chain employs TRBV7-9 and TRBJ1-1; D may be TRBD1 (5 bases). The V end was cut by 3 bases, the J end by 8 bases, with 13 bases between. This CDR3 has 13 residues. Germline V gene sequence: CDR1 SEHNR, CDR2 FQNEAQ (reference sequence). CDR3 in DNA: TGTGCCAGCAGCTTTAGTCAGGGCCTAGAAGCTTTCTTT. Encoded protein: CASSFSQGLEAFF.

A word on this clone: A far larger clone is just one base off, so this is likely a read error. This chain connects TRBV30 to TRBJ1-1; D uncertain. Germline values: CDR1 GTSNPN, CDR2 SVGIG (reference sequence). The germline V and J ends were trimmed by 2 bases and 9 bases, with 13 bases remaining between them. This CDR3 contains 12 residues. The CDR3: CAWSLSVSKAFF. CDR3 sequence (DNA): TGTGCCTGGAGTCTCTCTGTGTCGAAAGCTTTCTTT.

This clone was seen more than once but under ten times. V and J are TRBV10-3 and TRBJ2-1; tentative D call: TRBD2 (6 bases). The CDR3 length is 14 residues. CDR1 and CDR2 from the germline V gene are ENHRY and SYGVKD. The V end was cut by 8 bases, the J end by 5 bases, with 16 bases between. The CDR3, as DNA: TGTGCCATCGGACCCGGGACTGTTAACAATGAGCAGTTCTTC. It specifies CAIGPGTVNNEQFF.

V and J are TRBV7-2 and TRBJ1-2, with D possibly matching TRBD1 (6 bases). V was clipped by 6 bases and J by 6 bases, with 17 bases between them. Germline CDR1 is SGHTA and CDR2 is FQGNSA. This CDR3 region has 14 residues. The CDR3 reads CASRRRDTFHGYTF. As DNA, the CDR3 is TGTGCCAGCAGGAGGCGGGACACTTTTCATGGCTACACCTTC.

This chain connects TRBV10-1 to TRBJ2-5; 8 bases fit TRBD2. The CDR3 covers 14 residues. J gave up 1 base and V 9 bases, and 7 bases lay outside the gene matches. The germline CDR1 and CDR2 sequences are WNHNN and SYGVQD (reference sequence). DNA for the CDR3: TGCGCCAGTGTCCCACTAGCGGCCCAAGAGACCCAGTACTTC. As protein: CASVPLAAQETQYF.

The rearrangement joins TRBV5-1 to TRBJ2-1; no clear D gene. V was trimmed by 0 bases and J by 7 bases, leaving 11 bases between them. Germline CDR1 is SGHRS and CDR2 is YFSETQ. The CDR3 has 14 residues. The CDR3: CASSLDPSGNEQFF. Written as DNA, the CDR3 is TGCGCCAGCAGCTTGGACCCCTCCGGGAATGAGCAGTTCTTC.

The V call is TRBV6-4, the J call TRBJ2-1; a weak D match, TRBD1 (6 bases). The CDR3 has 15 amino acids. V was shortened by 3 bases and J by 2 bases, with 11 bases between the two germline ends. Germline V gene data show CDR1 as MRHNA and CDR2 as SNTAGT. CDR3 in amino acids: CASSEYGQTYNEQFF. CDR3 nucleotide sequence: TGTGCCAGCAGTGAATACGGACAGACCTACAATGAGCAGTTCTTC.

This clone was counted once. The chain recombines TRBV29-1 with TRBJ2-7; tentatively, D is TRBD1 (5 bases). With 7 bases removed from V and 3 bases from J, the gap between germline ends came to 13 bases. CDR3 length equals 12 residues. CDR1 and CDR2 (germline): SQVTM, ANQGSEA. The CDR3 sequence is CSAATAYYEQYF. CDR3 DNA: TGCAGCGCCGCGACAGCCTACTACGAGCAGTACTTC.

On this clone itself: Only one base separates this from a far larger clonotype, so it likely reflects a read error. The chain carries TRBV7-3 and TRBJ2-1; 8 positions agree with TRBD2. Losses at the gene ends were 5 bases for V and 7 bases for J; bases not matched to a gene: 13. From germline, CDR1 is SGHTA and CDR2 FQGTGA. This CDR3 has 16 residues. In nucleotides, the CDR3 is TGTGCCAGCAGCCTTGAAGGGACTGGCGGGAGGAATGAGCAGTTCTTC. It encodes CASSLEGTGGRNEQFF. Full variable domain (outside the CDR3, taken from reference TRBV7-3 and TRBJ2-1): GAGVSQTPSNKVTEKGKYVELRCDPISGHTALYWYRQSLGQGPEFLIYFQGTGAADDSGLPNDRFFAVRPEGSVSTLKIQRTERGDSAVYLCASSLEGTGGRNEQFFGPGTRLTVL.

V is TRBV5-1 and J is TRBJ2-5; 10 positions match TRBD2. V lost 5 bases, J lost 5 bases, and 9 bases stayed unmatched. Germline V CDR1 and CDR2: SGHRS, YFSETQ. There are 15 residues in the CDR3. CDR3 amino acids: CASRWSGRAVETQYF. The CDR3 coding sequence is TGCGCCAGCAGGTGGAGCGGGAGGGCCGTGGAGACCCAGTACTTC.

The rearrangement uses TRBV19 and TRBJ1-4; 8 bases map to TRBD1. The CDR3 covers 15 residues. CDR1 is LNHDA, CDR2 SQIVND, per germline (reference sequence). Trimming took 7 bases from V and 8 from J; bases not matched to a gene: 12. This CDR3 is CASTSWTGRREKLFF. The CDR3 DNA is TGTGCCAGTACCTCTTGGACAGGGAGGAGAGAAAAACTGTTTTTT.

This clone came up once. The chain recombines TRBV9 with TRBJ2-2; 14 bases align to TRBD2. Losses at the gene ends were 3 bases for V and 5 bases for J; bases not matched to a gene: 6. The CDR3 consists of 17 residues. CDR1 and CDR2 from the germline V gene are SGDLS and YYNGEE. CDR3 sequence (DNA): TGTGCCAGCAGCGCGACTAGCGGGAGGGCCGGAACCGGGGAGCTGTTTTTT. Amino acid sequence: CASSATSGRAGTGELFF. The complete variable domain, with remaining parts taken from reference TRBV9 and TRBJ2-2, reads DSGVTQTPKHLITATGQRVTLRCSPRSGDLSVYWYQQSLDQGLQFLIQYYNGEERAKGNILERFSAQQFPDLHSELNLSSLELGDSALYFCASSATSGRAGTGELFFGEGSRLTVL.

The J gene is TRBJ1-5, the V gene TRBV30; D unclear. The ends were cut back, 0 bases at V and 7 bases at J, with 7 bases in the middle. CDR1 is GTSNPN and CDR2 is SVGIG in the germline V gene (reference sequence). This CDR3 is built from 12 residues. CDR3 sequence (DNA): TGTGCCTGGAGTGTACAGTACCAGCCCCAGCATTTT. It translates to CAWSVQYQPQHF.

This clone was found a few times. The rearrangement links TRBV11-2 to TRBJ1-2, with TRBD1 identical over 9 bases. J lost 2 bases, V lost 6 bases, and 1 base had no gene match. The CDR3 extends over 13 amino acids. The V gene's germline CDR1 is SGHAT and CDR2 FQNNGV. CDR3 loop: CASRGQGNYGYTF. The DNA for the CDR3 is TGTGCCAGCAGAGGACAGGGGAACTATGGCTACACCTTC.

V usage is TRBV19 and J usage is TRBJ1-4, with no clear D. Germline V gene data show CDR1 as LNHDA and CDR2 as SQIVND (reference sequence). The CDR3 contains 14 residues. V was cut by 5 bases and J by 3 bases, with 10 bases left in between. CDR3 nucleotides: TGTGCCAGTAGTGACACAGCGGCTAATGAAAAACTGTTTTTT. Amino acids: CASSDTAANEKLFF.

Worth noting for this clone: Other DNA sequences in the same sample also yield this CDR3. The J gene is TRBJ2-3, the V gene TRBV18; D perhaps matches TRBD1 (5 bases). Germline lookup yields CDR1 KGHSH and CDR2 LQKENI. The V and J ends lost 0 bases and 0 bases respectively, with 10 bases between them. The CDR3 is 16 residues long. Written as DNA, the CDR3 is TGTGCCAGCTCACCACCTTCAGGGCGGAGCACAGATACGCAGTATTTT. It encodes CASSPPSGRSTDTQYF.